This T cell receptor beta chain was captured by sequencing in a study of CD8 T cells in ankylosing spondylitis. The germline gives CDR1 SGHRS, CDR2 YFSETQ. The junction had 7 bases not matched to a gene; V was cut back by 2 bases and J by 8 bases. This CDR3 has 14 amino acids. This clonotype was observed a few times. MiXCR, run by TCRdb on the 5' RACE reads, gives a single entry per CDR3 protein. The sample records some 240,000 distinct CDR3 sequences, 18% being singletons. What was sequenced was blood, either unsorted or a sorted T cell fraction (not recorded which). The sequence was collected from a male donor with ankylosing spondylitis or in good health (not recorded which). The chain recombines TRBV5-1 with TRBJ2-1, with 7 bases matching TRBD2. The CDR3 sequence is CASSFGLAADEQFF. The CDR3 coding sequence is TGCGCCAGCAGCTTTGGGCTAGCGGCTGATGAGCAGTTCTTC. The whole variable domain, filled in from reference TRBV5-1 and TRBJ2-1, reads KAGVTQTPRYLIKTRGQQVTLSCSPISGHRSVSWYQQTPGQGLQFLFEYFSETQRNKGNFPGRFSGRQFSNSRSEMNVSTLELGDSALYLCASSFGLAADEQFFGPGTRLTVL.